The 30 T cell receptor beta chains in this list originate from one sample, sequenced in a study of CD8 T cells in ankylosing spondylitis. One entry per CDR3 protein results from TCRdb running MiXCR on the 5' RACE reads. The sample holds about 800,000 distinct CDR3 sequences, roughly 12% seen once. Their recognized antigens are unknown. The study, taken as a whole, reports: Apparently characteristic of ankylosing spondylitis blood was a TCR beta motif (roughly eight highly homologous variants).

The sequenced material came from blood, either unsorted or a sorted T cell fraction (not recorded which). Receptor source: a male donor with ankylosing spondylitis.

This clonotype was counted a few times. The genes are TRBV5-6 and TRBJ2-3, with TRBD2 matching over 7 bases. CDR3 length: 15 residues. Germline V lookup: CDR1 SGHDT, CDR2 YYEEEE. V trimming: 4 bases; J trimming: 6 bases; junction bases outside the gene matches: 11. The CDR3 sequence: CASSPRGGSWDTQYF. CDR3 nucleotide sequence: TGTGCCAGCAGCCCTCGAGGCGGGAGTTGGGATACGCAGTATTTT.

This clonotype came up many times. This rearrangement joins TRBV15 to TRBJ2-7; 11 bases line up with TRBD2. After removal of 5 bases from V and 2 bases from J, the junction contained 11 bases not matched to a gene. The length of the CDR3 is 17 residues. Germline CDR1 LNHNV, CDR2 YYDKDF (reference sequence). The CDR3: CATSRRGTSGGTYEQYF. The CDR3 bases are TGTGCCACCAGCCGCCGGGGTACTAGCGGGGGTACCTACGAGCAGTACTTC. The variable domain in full, completed from reference TRBV15 and TRBJ2-7, reads DAMVIQNPRYQVTQFGKPVTLSCSQTLNHNVMYWYQQKSSQAPKLLFHYYDKDFNNEADTPDNFQSRRPNTSFCFLDIRSPGLGDTAMYLCATSRRGTSGGTYEQYFGPGTRLTVT.

This clonotype was detected a few times. The chain links TRBV7-8 to TRBJ1-5; TRBD1 is a possible D gene (6 bases). The V gene's germline CDR1 is SGHVS and CDR2 FQNEAQ. The CDR3 runs 15 residues. Trimming took 2 bases from V and 5 from J, leaving 13 bases between them. The CDR3 reads CASSLHRVRDQPQHF. DNA for the CDR3: TGTGCCAGCAGCTTACACAGGGTGCGGGATCAGCCCCAGCATTTT.

The CDR3 reads CASTRGARTEAFF. For the CDR3, the DNA is TGTGCCAGCACTAGAGGGGCGCGAACTGAAGCTTTCTTT. This rearrangement joins TRBV6-1 to TRBJ1-1; tentatively, D is TRBD1 (5 bases). CDR3 length equals 13 residues. Germline assignment: CDR1 MNHNS and CDR2 SASEGT. Trimming shortened V by 7 bases and J by 5 bases, and 14 bases separated the two germline ends.

This clonotype was detected many times. The J gene is TRBJ2-3, the V gene TRBV20-1; D might be TRBD2 (5 bases). Germline loops: CDR1 DFQATT, CDR2 SNEGSKA (reference sequence). V gave up 1 base and J gave up 6 bases, with 5 bases separating them. There are 11 residues in the CDR3. CDR3: CSARAGDTQYF. CDR3 sequence (DNA): TGCAGTGCTAGAGCGGGGGATACGCAGTATTTT.

The chain recombines TRBV5-1 with TRBJ1-4; D call uncertain. The CDR3 is 15 amino acids. Per germline, CDR1 SGHRS and CDR2 YFSETQ. V dropped 0 bases and J dropped 3 bases, with 9 bases sitting between them. CDR3 protein: CASSLGYGSNEKLFF. DNA of the CDR3: TGCGCCAGCAGCTTGGGCTACGGGTCTAATGAAAAACTGTTTTTT. Filled out from reference TRBV5-1 and TRBJ1-4, the complete variable domain reads KAGVTQTPRYLIKTRGQQVTLSCSPISGHRSVSWYQQTPGQGLQFLFEYFSETQRNKGNFPGRFSGRQFSNSRSEMNVSTLELGDSALYLCASSLGYGSNEKLFFGSGTQLSVL.

This clonotype was seen more than once but under ten times. This chain links TRBV12-3 or TRBV12-4 with TRBJ2-7, with D possibly being TRBD1 (6 bases). The CDR3 loop spans 12 amino acids. Trimming took 6 bases from V and 9 from J, leaving 15 bases between them. The CDR3 here is CASRSTGSVQYF. For the CDR3, the DNA is TGTGCCAGCAGAAGTACAGGGAGTGTGCAGTACTTC.

This clonotype was seen a handful of times. The V call is TRBV29-1, the J call TRBJ1-1; D is undetermined. The V gene lost 2 bases and the J gene lost 5 bases, with 6 bases spanning the gap. The CDR3 loop spans 11 amino acids. CDR1 and CDR2 (germline): SQVTM, ANQGSEA. CDR3 loop: CSVEIWTEAFF. In DNA, the CDR3 is TGCAGCGTTGAAATTTGGACTGAAGCTTTCTTT.

V is TRBV6-1 and J is TRBJ1-1; D perhaps matches TRBD1 (5 bases). Germline CDR1 MNHNS, CDR2 SASEGT. The CDR3 covers 14 residues. Trimming stripped 7 bases from V and 1 base from J, with 13 bases between. CDR3 in amino acids: CASNRGSWNTEAFF. The CDR3 DNA is TGTGCCAGCAATAGGGGCAGCTGGAACACTGAAGCTTTCTTT.

The J gene is TRBJ2-5, the V gene TRBV12-3 or TRBV12-4; perhaps TRBD2 as D (5 bases). Trimming shortened V by 5 bases and J by 5 bases, and 12 bases separated the two germline ends. CDR3 size: 13 residues. The CDR3, as DNA: TGTGCCAGCAGTGGACTGGACCGGGAGACCCAGTACTTC. It codes for CASSGLDRETQYF.

This clonotype was seen many times. The chain is built from TRBV20-1 and TRBJ1-1; 7 bases agree with TRBD1. The CDR3 has 11 amino acids. With 6 bases clipped from V and 7 bases from J, the junction kept 5 bases outside the gene matches. Germline CDR1 and CDR2: DFQATT and SNEGSKA (reference sequence). CDR3 coding DNA: TGCAGTGCGGAACAGGGGTATGAAGCTTTCTTT. This gives the protein CSAEQGYEAFF.

This clonotype turned up a few times. The chain combines TRBV28 with TRBJ1-1; tentatively, D is TRBD1 (6 bases). This CDR3 has 15 residues. Trimming shortened V by 2 bases and J by 4 bases, and 14 bases separated the two germline ends. Germline lookup yields CDR1 MDHEN and CDR2 SYDVKM. The CDR3 here is CASSLGRAGVTEAFF. The DNA for the CDR3 is TGTGCCAGCAGTTTAGGTAGGGCAGGGGTCACTGAAGCTTTCTTT.

This clonotype was recorded many times. V usage is TRBV15 and J usage is TRBJ1-1, with unresolved D. This CDR3 has 13 residues. The V and J ends lost 4 bases and 5 bases respectively, with 11 bases between them. Germline lookup yields CDR1 LNHNV and CDR2 YYDKDF (reference sequence). In nucleotides, the CDR3 is TGTGCCACCAGCATTTCGGGAGGGACTGAAGCTTTCTTT. It codes for CATSISGGTEAFF.

This clonotype was counted between two and nine times. The rearrangement uses TRBV12-3 or TRBV12-4 and TRBJ2-2; 8 positions match TRBD1. V shed 6 bases, J shed 13 bases, and the junction held 10 bases outside the gene matches. The CDR3 totals 13 residues. The CDR3 here is CASSRGQGLRLFF. The DNA for the CDR3 is TGTGCCAGCAGCAGAGGACAGGGTTTGAGGCTGTTTTTT.

This clonotype was detected many times. This chain joins TRBV20-1 and TRBJ2-2; no reliable D call. Trimming removed 3 bases from V and 5 bases from J, with 19 bases in between. Germline V CDR1 and CDR2: DFQATT, SNEGSKA (reference sequence). The length of the CDR3 is 16 residues. The DNA of the CDR3 is TGCAGTGCTAGTAATCCTCGCCATTCTCTTACCGGGGAGCTGTTTTTT. Amino acids: CSASNPRHSLTGELFF.

This clonotype has a count of ten or more. This sequence joins TRBV29-1 and TRBJ1-1, with D possibly matching TRBD1 (6 bases). This CDR3 is built from 13 residues. The germline gives CDR1 SQVTM, CDR2 ANQGSEA. V dropped 5 bases and J dropped 6 bases, with 16 bases sitting between them. CDR3 nucleotides: TGCAGCGTTTTCAGGGGCGCGAGGCCTGAAGCTTTCTTT. This encodes CSVFRGARPEAFF. The full variable domain, with the rest looked up from reference TRBV29-1 and TRBJ1-1, is SAVISQKPSRDICQRGTSLTIQCQVDSQVTMMFWYRQQPGQSLTLIATANQGSEATYESGFVIDKFPISRPNLTFSTLTVSNMSPEDSSIYLCSVFRGARPEAFFGQGTRLTVV.

In its sample, this clonotype was seen many times. This chain connects TRBV7-2 to TRBJ1-1, with TRBD1 as a possible D gene (5 bases). Germline CDR1 and CDR2: SGHTA and FQGNSA. V was pared by 2 bases and J by 3 bases, with 13 bases between. This CDR3 has 15 residues. The CDR3 spells CASSLIAGTYTEAFF. The DNA of the CDR3 is TGTGCCAGCAGCTTAATAGCAGGGACTTACACTGAAGCTTTCTTT.

The CDR3 region has the DNA TGCGCCAGCAGCCCTAGACAGGGGCGGGTAGGAAATGAGCAGTTCTTC. Encoded protein: CASSPRQGRVGNEQFF. The chain uses TRBV5-1 and TRBJ2-1, with 8 bases matching TRBD1. The ends lost 4 bases at V and 7 bases at J; junction bases unmatched: 13. This CDR3 spans 16 amino acids. Germline V gene lookup returns CDR1 SGHRS and CDR2 YFSETQ.

This clonotype was counted many times. The chain has TRBV7-2 and TRBJ2-2; the match to TRBD2 covers 7 bases. The junction had 10 bases not matched to a gene; V was cut back by 5 bases and J by 4 bases. CDR1 is SGHTA, CDR2 FQGNSA, per germline. This CDR3 has 16 amino acids. In DNA, the CDR3 is TGTGCCAGCAGCGTCAAATCGGGAGGAGGCACCGGGGAGCTGTTTTTT. Translated, it gives CASSVKSGGGTGELFF.

This clonotype was found a few times. The genes are TRBV7-3 and TRBJ1-2; D uncertain. The CDR3 is 13 residues long. Germline values: CDR1 SGHTA, CDR2 FQGTGA. V was shortened by 5 bases and J by 5 bases, with 12 bases between the two germline ends. CDR3 DNA sequence: TGTGCCAGCAGCCCCTCGTCTGGGTATGGCTACACCTTC. It yields the protein CASSPSSGYGYTF.

This clonotype was recorded a few times. This chain joins TRBV20-1 and TRBJ2-7; D is possibly TRBD1 or TRBD2 (5 bases each). The ends were cut back, 5 bases at V and 0 bases at J, with 17 bases in the middle. The CDR3 runs 15 residues. Per the germline V gene, CDR1 is DFQATT and CDR2 is SNEGSKA (reference sequence). This chain's CDR3 is CSALPGRRSSYEQYF. The CDR3 DNA reads as TGCAGTGCTCTTCCGGGACGTAGGAGCTCCTACGAGCAGTACTTC.

This clonotype appeared a few times. The chain uses TRBV5-1 and TRBJ2-3; D gene unclear. The CDR3 is made up of 15 amino acids. Trimming took off 4 bases at V and 0 bases at J, with 12 bases between the two ends. CDR1 and CDR2 (germline): SGHRS, YFSETQ. CDR3 DNA sequence: TGCGCCAGCAGCCCTCCGGAGCCTAGCACAGATACGCAGTATTTT. Its protein is CASSPPEPSTDTQYF.

This clonotype appeared many times. The V and J genes are TRBV29-1 and TRBJ2-5, with a tentative D call TRBD1 (6 bases). The CDR3 spans 12 residues. The V end lost 2 bases, the J end lost 4 bases, and 8 bases lay between the germline ends. The germline CDR1 and CDR2 sequences are SQVTM and ANQGSEA. The CDR3 DNA is TGCAGCGTTGAACAGGGGTCAGAGACCCAGTACTTC. Its protein is CSVEQGSETQYF. Full variable domain (outside the CDR3, taken from reference TRBV29-1 and TRBJ2-5): SAVISQKPSRDICQRGTSLTIQCQVDSQVTMMFWYRQQPGQSLTLIATANQGSEATYESGFVIDKFPISRPNLTFSTLTVSNMSPEDSSIYLCSVEQGSETQYFGPGTRLLVL.

This clonotype was seen at least ten times. The CDR3 DNA is TGTGCCAGCAGCTCGGACAGGGACAACGGCTACACCTTC. Its protein product is CASSSDRDNGYTF. The chain combines TRBV7-2 with TRBJ1-2, with TRBD1 matching over 8 bases. Germline assignment: CDR1 SGHTA and CDR2 FQGNSA. CDR3 length: 13 amino acids. The V and J ends lost 4 bases and 8 bases, in that order; junction bases with no gene match: 6.

The rearrangement joins TRBV20-1 to TRBJ1-6; 7 positions agree with TRBD1. Germline assignment: CDR1 DFQATT and CDR2 SNEGSKA (reference sequence). This CDR3 has 18 residues. Germline trimming cut 0 bases from V and 3 bases from J; bases unmatched to any gene: 11. CDR3 coding DNA: TGCAGTGCTAGAGACGCACAGGGGCAACCATACTATAATTCACCCCTCCACTTT. This sequence encodes CSARDAQGQPYYNSPLHF.

This clonotype was seen repeatedly, ten times or more. The V gene is TRBV27, the J gene TRBJ1-2; no reliable D call. Trimming shortened V by 5 bases and J by 4 bases, and 14 bases separated the two germline ends. CDR3 length equals 14 residues. Germline V gene data show CDR1 as MNHEY and CDR2 as SMNVEV (reference sequence). CDR3 in DNA: TGTGCCAGCAGTCCCGGACCATACCTCTATGGCTACACCTTC. Protein sequence: CASSPGPYLYGYTF.

The table lists this clonotype with many counts. The V and J genes are TRBV6-5 and TRBJ1-2, with 7 bases fitting TRBD1. This CDR3 is 13 amino acids long. Germline CDR1 and CDR2: MNHEY and SVGAGI. With 5 bases clipped from V and 8 bases from J, the junction kept 8 bases outside the gene matches. In DNA form, the CDR3 reads TGTGCCAGCAGTAACAGGGGTATGGGAGGCTACACCTTC. Amino acid sequence: CASSNRGMGGYTF.

This clonotype has a handful of counts. The chain employs TRBV5-6 and TRBJ2-6; tentatively, D is TRBD2 (5 bases). V was trimmed by 0 bases and J by 3 bases, leaving 10 bases between them. Looked up from germline, CDR1 is SGHDT and CDR2 is YYEEEE. The CDR3 spans 16 residues. The DNA for the CDR3 is TGTGCCAGCAGCTTGGTTGTCGGAGGTGGGGCCAACGTCCTGACTTTC. This codes for CASSLVVGGGANVLTF.

This clonotype has only a few counts. The chain couples TRBV4-2 to TRBJ1-1; a possible D gene is TRBD1 (6 bases). CDR1 LGHNA and CDR2 YNFKEQ come from the germline V gene. The V gene lost 5 bases and the J gene lost 5 bases, with 15 bases spanning the gap. CDR3 size: 14 residues. Written as DNA, the CDR3 is TGTGCCAGCAGCAACACTGGCACAGGGACTGAAGCTTTCTTT. Its protein is CASSNTGTGTEAFF.

This clonotype occurred a few times. The chain is built from TRBV7-2 and TRBJ2-7; weak D call: TRBD2 (5 bases). The CDR3 has 14 residues. Trimming shortened V by 7 bases and J by 0 bases, and 13 bases separated the two germline ends. Germline V gene lookup returns CDR1 SGHTA and CDR2 FQGNSA. CDR3 in amino acids: CASNTDGNSYEQYF. In nucleotides, the CDR3 is TGTGCCAGCAACACGGACGGGAACTCCTACGAGCAGTACTTC. The full variable domain, with the rest looked up from reference TRBV7-2 and TRBJ2-7, is GAGVSQSPSNKVTEKGKDVELRCDPISGHTALYWYRQSLGQGLEFLIYFQGNSAPDKSGLPSDRFSAERTGGSVSTLTIQRTQQEDSAVYLCASNTDGNSYEQYFGPGTRLTVT.